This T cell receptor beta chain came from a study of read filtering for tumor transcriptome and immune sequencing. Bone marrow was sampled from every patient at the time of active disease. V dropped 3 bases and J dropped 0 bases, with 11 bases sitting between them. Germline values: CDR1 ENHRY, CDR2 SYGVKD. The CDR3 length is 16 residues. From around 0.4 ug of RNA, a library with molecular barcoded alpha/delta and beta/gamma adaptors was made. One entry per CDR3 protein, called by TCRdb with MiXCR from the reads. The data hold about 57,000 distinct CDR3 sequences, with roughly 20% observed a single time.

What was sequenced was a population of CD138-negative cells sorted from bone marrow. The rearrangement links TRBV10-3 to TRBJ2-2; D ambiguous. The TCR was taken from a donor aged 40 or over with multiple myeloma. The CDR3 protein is CAISEFGDTNTGELFF. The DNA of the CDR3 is TGTGCCATCAGTGAATTCGGAGACACGAACACCGGGGAGCTGTTTTTT.